What follows are 18 T cell receptor beta chains derived from one specimen sequenced in a study of blood T cells in healthy people across ages. A second PCR, run for roughly 7 to 12 cycles, used a sample-barcoded 5' primer plus a J-beta primer mix. A single record per CDR3 protein comes from TCRdb applying MiXCR to the 5' RACE reads. This table has over a million distinct CDR3 sequences, 59% appearing once. Input material: blood. The receptors stem from a man aged 18-30 years in good health.

This rearrangement joins TRBV29-1 to TRBJ2-3; possibly TRBD2 for D (6 bases). The CDR3 contains 16 residues. The V end was cut by 0 bases, the J end by 1 base, with 14 bases between. CDR1 and CDR2 (germline): SQVTM, ANQGSEA. The CDR3: CSVEDRLASRTDTQYF. The CDR3 bases are TGCAGCGTTGAAGATCGGCTAGCGTCACGCACAGATACGCAGTATTTT.

The rearrangement links TRBV4-3 to TRBJ2-3; D is unresolved. The CDR3 spans 17 residues. V was trimmed by 1 base and J by 1 base, leaving 15 bases between them. Looked up from germline, CDR1 is LGHNA and CDR2 is YSLEER. This CDR3 is CASSQAQGSVGTDTQYF. The CDR3 nucleotides are TGCGCCAGCAGCCAAGCGCAAGGTTCGGTCGGCACAGATACGCAGTATTTT.

DNA for the CDR3: TGTGCCAGCAGCTTGGGACAGACCCGAGGCTACACCTTC. This codes for CASSLGQTRGYTF. The chain joins TRBV5-6 to TRBJ1-2; weak D call: TRBD1 (5 bases). The ends were cut back, 0 bases at V and 8 bases at J, with 11 bases in the middle. The CDR3 is 13 amino acids. Germline V gene lookup returns CDR1 SGHDT and CDR2 YYEEEE.

V usage is TRBV29-1 and J usage is TRBJ2-1; TRBD1 might be the D (6 bases). The germline V gene has CDR1 SQVTM and CDR2 ANQGSEA. CDR3 length equals 16 residues. V was cut by 5 bases and J by 6 bases, with 23 bases left in between. The CDR3 DNA sequence: TGCAGCGTTTGGATTAGTAGGGGGAATCCCTGCAATGAGCAGTTCTTC. This translates into CSVWISRGNPCNEQFF.

This rearrangement joins TRBV2 to TRBJ2-7; no firm D call. Germline V gene sequence: CDR1 SNHLY, CDR2 FYNNEI. Deletions cut 8 bases from V and 1 base from J, with 12 bases between. The CDR3 totals 13 residues. CDR3 region: CASLHPQSYEQYF. The CDR3, as DNA: TGTGCCAGCTTACATCCGCAATCCTACGAGCAGTACTTC.

As regards this clonotype: One junction end disagrees with the germline gene, perhaps due to a read error. The chain has TRBV27 and TRBJ1-2; 8 bases are shared with TRBD1. The CDR3 spans 15 residues. Germline loops: CDR1 MNHEY, CDR2 SMNVEV (reference sequence). CDR3 DNA sequence: TGTGTCAGCAGTCTAGGGACAGGTCCGTACTATGGCTACACCTTC. This gives the protein CVSSLGTGPYYGYTF.

The chain couples TRBV5-1 to TRBJ2-5, with a weak D call TRBD1 (6 bases). Germline CDR1 SGHRS, CDR2 YFSETQ. The CDR3 consists of 15 residues. V was cut by 2 bases and J by 6 bases, with 17 bases left in between. The DNA of the CDR3 is TGCGCCAGCAGCTTACTACCGGGACATAGGCAGACCCAGTACTTC. Its translation: CASSLLPGHRQTQYF.

V is TRBV6-5 and J is TRBJ1-2, with D hard to call. The CDR3 is made up of 11 amino acids. The V and J ends lost 4 bases and 8 bases respectively, with 8 bases between them. Germline V lookup: CDR1 MNHEY, CDR2 SVGAGI. The CDR3 DNA follows: TGTGCCAGCAGTTTAGGTTTCGGCTACACCTTC. Translating gives CASSLGFGYTF.

The chain links TRBV27 to TRBJ1-5; a possible D gene is TRBD1 (5 bases). Trimming removed 8 bases from V and 3 bases from J, with 14 bases in between. The CDR3 totals 14 residues. Germline V gives CDR1 MNHEY, CDR2 SMNVEV (reference sequence). Written as DNA, the CDR3 is TGTGCCAGCGGCCATGGGGGGGACAATCAGCCCCAGCATTTT. Residues: CASGHGGDNQPQHF.

This clonotype was counted only a few times. The J gene is TRBJ2-5, the V gene TRBV20-1; possibly TRBD1 or TRBD2 for D (5 bases each). Germline V gene data show CDR1 as DFQATT and CDR2 as SNEGSKA (reference sequence). CDR3 length equals 14 residues. Trimming shortened V by 2 bases and J by 1 base, and 11 bases separated the two germline ends. The CDR3 sequence is CSARRWGTQETQYF. The CDR3 coding sequence is TGCAGTGCTAGAAGATGGGGGACCCAAGAGACCCAGTACTTC.

The genes are TRBV27 and TRBJ2-7; D is unresolved. The germline CDR1 and CDR2 sequences are MNHEY and SMNVEV (reference sequence). The CDR3 is 14 residues long. The V end was cut by 4 bases, the J end by 3 bases, with 13 bases between. The CDR3 protein is CASSSRPNNYEQYF. In nucleotides, the CDR3 is TGTGCCAGCAGTTCGCGGCCAAACAACTACGAGCAGTACTTC.

In its sample, this clonotype was seen a few times. The gene calls are TRBV6-1 and TRBJ2-5; D unclear. Germline V gives CDR1 MNHNS, CDR2 SASEGT. The CDR3 has 15 amino acids. Trimming took off 2 bases at V and 3 bases at J, with 13 bases between the two ends. The CDR3 reads CASSELGSPEETQYF. The CDR3 nucleotides are TGTGCCAGCAGTGAATTGGGGTCGCCCGAAGAGACCCAGTACTTC.

A few counts support this clonotype. The chain recombines TRBV6-5 with TRBJ2-5; a possible D gene is TRBD2 (5 bases). V was clipped by 7 bases and J by 2 bases, with 14 bases between them. This CDR3 is 14 amino acids long. Germline CDR1 reads MNHEY; CDR2 reads SVGAGI. The CDR3 protein is CASTPGLPQETQYF. CDR3 nucleotide sequence: TGTGCCAGCACCCCAGGACTTCCTCAAGAGACCCAGTACTTC.

V gene TRBV6-1 combines with J gene TRBJ2-7; 8 bases align to TRBD2. The CDR3 contains 15 residues. CDR1 is MNHNS, CDR2 SASEGT, per germline. The ends lost 1 base at V and 0 bases at J; junction bases unmatched: 2. CDR3 bases: TGTGCCAGCAGTGAAGTCGGGGGGGACTCCTACGAGCAGTACTTC. This gives the protein CASSEVGGDSYEQYF.

This clonotype was seen once. V and J are TRBV20-1 and TRBJ2-5; possible D gene TRBD1, 6 bases. TRBJ2-7 explains the end of the DNA better; the J call may be wrong. This CDR3 contains 15 residues. Germline CDR1 DFQATT, CDR2 SNEGSKA (reference sequence). The CDR3 DNA is TGCAGTGCTAGGGCAAACCGGGACACCGGCTACGAGCAGTACTTC. It translates to CSARANRDTGYEQYF.

V and J are TRBV20-1 and TRBJ2-4; the D is unclear. V lost 3 bases to trimming and J lost 0 bases, with 15 bases between them. The germline V gene encodes CDR1 DFQATT and CDR2 SNEGSKA (reference sequence). This CDR3 comprises 16 residues. CDR3 nucleotides: TGCAGTGCTAGGGGCCCAACGATCCTAGCCAAAAACATTCAGTACTTC. It translates to CSARGPTILAKNIQYF.

The chain is built from TRBV9 and TRBJ2-5; D remains unclear. The germline CDR1 and CDR2 sequences are SGDLS and YYNGEE. Trimming cost V 2 bases and J 11 bases, with 16 bases left between them. This CDR3 spans 13 amino acids. CDR3 nucleotide sequence: TGTGCCAGCAGCGTTAACAGCCTTCAGGAGCAGTACTTC. As protein: CASSVNSLQEQYF.

The chain combines TRBV7-2 with TRBJ2-1, with a weak D call TRBD1 (5 bases). The DNA matches TRBJ2-7 better at its end, which makes the J call doubtful. Germline values: CDR1 SGHTA, CDR2 FQGNSA. CDR3 size: 14 residues. CDR3 protein: CASSPRQRYNEQYF. As DNA, the CDR3 is TGTGCCAGCAGCCCTAGACAGCGCTACAATGAGCAGTACTTC.